Listed below are T cell receptor beta chains from one sample, sequenced in a study of T-cell memory formation after mild COVID-19. MiXCR was run by TCRdb on the 5' RACE reads, yielding one entry per CDR3 protein. The sample shows around 200,000 distinct CDR3 sequences, about 10% of them seen only once. Sequencing was performed on PBMCs or a T cell subset sorted from them (not recorded which). The receptors originated from a man between 18 and 35 years old who had mild COVID-19 (a few samples of this study predate the infection). Cell type and time point are not known. Each CDR3 is given with its conserved first and last residue. D genes are given only for firm matches. The size field is filled for only some rows; it gives once, few, many or a size class.

v_gene	d_gene	j_gene	abundance	CDR3nt	CDR3aa
TRBV20-1	TRBD1	TRBJ2-3	-	TGCAGTGCGAGAGGGACAGGGGGGGCAGATACGCAGTATTTT	CSARGTGGADTQYF
TRBV5-5	-	TRBJ1-3	few	TGTGCCAGCTTCCCCAGGGAATCCGGAAACACCATATATTTT	CASFPRESGNTIYF
TRBV2	TRBD2	TRBJ2-3	few	TGTGCCAGCAGCACCGGGGGGGCCGATACGCAGTATTTT	CASSTGGADTQYF
TRBV6-2/TRBV6-3	-	TRBJ1-2	few	TGTGCCAGCAAAGAACATGGCTATCTGGACTATGGCTACACCTTC	CASKEHGYLDYGYTF
TRBV2	-	TRBJ2-1	few	TGTGCCAGCAGTCCAGGCGGGCTGAATGAGCAGTTCTTC	CASSPGGLNEQFF
TRBV5-6	-	TRBJ2-3	many	TGTGCCAGCAGCTTTCAGGGTGCTACAGATACGCAGTATTTT	CASSFQGATDTQYF
TRBV3-1	TRBD1	TRBJ2-1	-	TGTGCCAGCAGCCAAGGGGAGGACAGGGGGCGGAATGAGCAGTTCTTC	CASSQGEDRGRNEQFF
TRBV18	-	TRBJ2-2	few	TGTGCCAGCTCACCGTCCAGATTAAACACCGGGGAGCTGTTTTTT	CASSPSRLNTGELFF
TRBV5-1	-	TRBJ1-1	-	TGCGCCAGCAGCGCCCAAGGTGGGGGGAACACTGAAGCTTTCTTT	CASSAQGGGNTEAFF
TRBV7-3	TRBD2	TRBJ2-1	-	TGTGCCAGCAGCTCAGCTAGCGGGGGCAATGAGCAGTTCTTC	CASSSASGGNEQFF
TRBV6-1	TRBD1	TRBJ1-6	-	TGTGCCAGCAGACAACAGGGGTATAATTCACCCCTCCACTTT	CASRQQGYNSPLHF
TRBV5-6	-	TRBJ2-5	-	TGTGCCAGCAGCTTGAAGGGGGGGCGGGAGACCCAGTACTTC	CASSLKGGRETQYF
TRBV7-2	-	TRBJ1-1	few	TGTGCCAGCAGCTTATCCCGGGCCGGCACTGAAGCTTTCTTT	CASSLSRAGTEAFF
TRBV5-1	TRBD1	TRBJ2-1	many	TGCGCCAGCAGCTTCAGGGGGCTCGATGAGCAGTTCTTC	CASSFRGLDEQFF
TRBV4-3	-	TRBJ1-2	-	TGCGCCAGCAGCCAAGAGTCCGGGTTTGGCTACACCTTC	CASSQESGFGYTF
TRBV25-1	TRBD1	TRBJ2-1	few	TGTGCCAGCAGTATCTTGGGACAGGGAATCAATGAGCAGTTCTTC	CASSILGQGINEQFF
TRBV12-3/TRBV12-4	-	TRBJ2-3	many	TGTGCCAGCAGTTTGTCCTCCACAGATACGCAGTATTTT	CASSLSSTDTQYF
TRBV10-3	TRBD2	TRBJ2-1	few	TGTGCCATCAGTGAGCAAGCGGGGGGCAGCAATGAGCAGTTCTTC	CAISEQAGGSNEQFF
TRBV20-1	-	TRBJ1-5	few	TGCAGTGCTAGAGATTACACTAATCAGCCCCAGCATTTT	CSARDYTNQPQHF
TRBV9	-	TRBJ2-3	-	TGTGCCAGCAGCGCAGGAGCTAGAGGGTCAGATACGCAGTATTTT	CASSAGARGSDTQYF
TRBV7-2	-	TRBJ2-5	-	TGTGCCAGCAGCTTAGCGCTAGGGGTTCAAGAGACCCAGTACTTC	CASSLALGVQETQYF
TRBV20-1	-	TRBJ2-7	few	TGCAGTGCTATCGAGCAGAAGTTCTACGAGCAGTACTTC	CSAIEQKFYEQYF
TRBV6-5	TRBD1	TRBJ1-6	many	TGTGCCAGCAGTAACGCACACAGGGGTCGATCACCCCTCCACTTT	CASSNAHRGRSPLHF
TRBV4-3	TRBD1	TRBJ1-1	few	TGCGCCACGCAGGGGGCTCGGAACACTGAAGCTTTCTTT	CATQGARNTEAFF
TRBV5-1	-	TRBJ2-3	medium-sized	TGTGCCAGCAGCTTAGCTAGCACAGATACGCAGTATTTT	CASSLASTDTQYF
TRBV6-2/TRBV6-3	TRBD1	TRBJ2-7	few	TGTGCCAGCAGTCCACTGGGGACAGGGTTCTACGAGCAGTACTTC	CASSPLGTGFYEQYF
TRBV19	-	TRBJ1-1	-	TGTGCCAGTAGTATCCAGACGATGAACACTGAAGCTTTCTTT	CASSIQTMNTEAFF
TRBV12-3/TRBV12-4	TRBD1	TRBJ1-5	-	TGTGCCACCGCCCATGGGACAGTGGGGAGCAATCAGCCCCAGCATTTT	CATAHGTVGSNQPQHF
TRBV6-5	-	TRBJ1-2	few	TGTGCCAGCAGTTACGATGTCAACTATGGCTACACCTTC	CASSYDVNYGYTF
TRBV7-2	TRBD2	TRBJ2-3	few	TGTGCCAGCAGCTTATGGGGGGGATCTAGCACAGATACGCAGTATTTT	CASSLWGGSSTDTQYF
TRBV18	-	TRBJ2-3	few	TGTGCCAGCTCACCGGCGACGCACACAGATACGCAGTATTTT	CASSPATHTDTQYF
TRBV6-6	TRBD1	TRBJ1-1	few	TGTGCCAGCAGTTACCAGGGGGCTTGGGAAGCTTTCTTT	CASSYQGAWEAFF
TRBV5-6	-	TRBJ2-6	-	TGTGCCAGCAGCTTGACGCGGGACTTGGGGGCCGGGGCCAACGTCCTGACTTTC	CASSLTRDLGAGANVLTF
TRBV2	TRBD1	TRBJ2-5	-	TGTGCCAGCACCGAGACAGGGCCGGGGACCCAGTACTTC	CASTETGPGTQYF
TRBV4-2	-	TRBJ2-3	-	TGTGCCAGCAGCCCCCTAGTAGGGACACTAGGGTCAGATACGCAGTATTTT	CASSPLVGTLGSDTQYF
TRBV11-2	-	TRBJ1-1	few	TGTGCCAGCAGCTTCTCCAGAGACACGAACACTGAAGCTTTCTTT	CASSFSRDTNTEAFF
TRBV7-2	-	TRBJ1-4	few	TGTGCCAGCAGCCCCCCCGGGGCCGAAGCTAATGAAAAACTGTTTTTT	CASSPPGAEANEKLFF
TRBV9	TRBD1	TRBJ1-6	many	TGTGCCAGCAGCGACGGACAGGCCGTTTATAATTCACCCCTCCACTTT	CASSDGQAVYNSPLHF
TRBV28	TRBD1	TRBJ2-1	many	TGTGCCAGCAGTTCTTCCGGGACAGGTTACAATGAGCAGTTCTTC	CASSSSGTGYNEQFF
TRBV10-3	-	TRBJ2-1	-	TGTGCCATCAGTAGCTACAATGAGCAGTTCTTC	CAISSYNEQFF
TRBV7-9	-	TRBJ2-1	-	TGTGCCAGCAGCCCTTCGGCCCACCCGGGTGAGCCGTTCTTC	CASSPSAHPGEPFF
TRBV29-1	-	TRBJ2-3	-	TGCAGCGTTAGCAGCACAGATACGCAGTATTTT	CSVSSTDTQYF
TRBV10-3	TRBD2	TRBJ2-1	-	TGTGCCATCAGGGGGACTAGCGGGGGGTACAATGAGCAGTTCTTC	CAIRGTSGGYNEQFF
TRBV5-6	-	TRBJ1-1	-	TGTGCCAGCAGCTACCGACAGGTCCTCCCCAAGAACACTGAAGCTTTCTTT	CASSYRQVLPKNTEAFF
TRBV20-1	-	TRBJ1-1	few	TGCAGTGCTGGCAGGGAGGTTGAAGCTTTCTTT	CSAGREVEAFF
TRBV12-3/TRBV12-4	TRBD1	TRBJ1-2	few	TGTGCCAGCAGCGTCAGGGGGAACTATGGCTACACCTTC	CASSVRGNYGYTF
TRBV7-2	-	TRBJ2-5	many	TGTGCCAGCAGCTTAGGAGGGACTCTAGAGACCCAGTACTTC	CASSLGGTLETQYF
TRBV5-1	-	TRBJ1-4	many	TGCGCCAGCAGCCCGGACAGTCCAACTAATGAAAAACTGTTTTTT	CASSPDSPTNEKLFF
TRBV6-1	TRBD2	TRBJ2-3	few	TGTGCCAGCAGTGAGGGACTAGCGGGGGACACAGATACGCAGTATTTT	CASSEGLAGDTDTQYF
TRBV5-1	-	TRBJ2-6	many	TGCGCCAGCAGCTTGGGATATAGCTCTGGGGCCAACGTCCTGACTTTC	CASSLGYSSGANVLTF
TRBV7-6	-	TRBJ2-5	few	TGTGCCAGCAGCCGCGGGTTTGTAAGGGGGGCCCATGAGACCCAGTACTTC	CASSRGFVRGAHETQYF
TRBV4-1	-	TRBJ2-2	-	TGCGCCAGCAGCCTCAGGGAAGGCGCCGGGGAGCTGTTTTTT	CASSLREGAGELFF
TRBV2	-	TRBJ2-5	-	TGTGCCAGCAGTTTTAGGAAGCAAGAGACCCAGTACTTC	CASSFRKQETQYF
TRBV12-3/TRBV12-4	-	TRBJ1-1	few	TGTGCCAGCAGTTTGGGTCCCCGAGCTTTCTTT	CASSLGPRAFF
TRBV5-1	-	TRBJ1-5	few	TGCGCCAGCAGCTTAGAGGGTCGTAGCAATCAGCCCCAGCATTTT	CASSLEGRSNQPQHF
TRBV4-3	-	TRBJ2-7	-	TGCGCCAGCAGCCAAGATTTTTCCTACGAGCAGTACTTC	CASSQDFSYEQYF
TRBV6-2/TRBV6-3	TRBD1	TRBJ1-1	few	TGTGCCAGCAGGACAGGGTTCACTGAAGCTTTCTTT	CASRTGFTEAFF